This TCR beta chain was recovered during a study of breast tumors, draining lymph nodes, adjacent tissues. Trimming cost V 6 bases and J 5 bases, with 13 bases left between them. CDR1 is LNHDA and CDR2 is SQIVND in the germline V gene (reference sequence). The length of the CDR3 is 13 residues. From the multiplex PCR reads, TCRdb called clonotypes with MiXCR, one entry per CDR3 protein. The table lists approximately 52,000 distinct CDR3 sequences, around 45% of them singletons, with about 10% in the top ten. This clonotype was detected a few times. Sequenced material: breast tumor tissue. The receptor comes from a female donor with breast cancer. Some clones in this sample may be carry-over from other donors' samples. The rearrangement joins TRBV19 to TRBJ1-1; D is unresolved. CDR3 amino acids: CASRTRSGTEAFF. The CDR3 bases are TGTGCCAGTAGGACCCGGAGCGGTACTGAAGCTTTCTTT. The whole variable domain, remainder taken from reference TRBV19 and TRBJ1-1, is DGGITQSPKYLFRKEGQNVTLSCEQNLNHDAMYWYRQDPGQGLRLIYYSQIVNDFQKGDIAEGYSVSREKKESFPLTVTSAQKNPTAFYLCASRTRSGTEAFFGQGTRLTVV.